What follows is one T cell receptor beta chain and its context. Authors' analysis steps: Amplification from reference gene primers served as the basis for estimated nucleated cell counts. Libraries were prepared by immunoSEQ multiplex PCR; TCRdb keeps only in-frame clonotypes and omits some of them. D and trimming come from the DNA, and the V and J calls and clone size come from that table. Among under 300,000 clones, around 90% were seen once, and the ten largest hold 5.5% to 7.5%. This sample was included in a study of blood T cell repertoires in COVID-19. Study context: COVID-19 samples, acute and convalescent, were from the United States, Italy and Spain. Nucleic acid was either cDNA or gDNA, and it came from T cells, B-cell-depleted T cells, or PBMCs.

The sequence derives from a woman aged 70-85 years with active or convalescent COVID-19. The sample comprised peripheral blood.

The CDR3 region is CASSEYREGDGGGELFF. The CDR3 bases are TGTGCCAGCAGTGAATATAGGGAGGGGGATGGTGGCGGGGAGCTGTTTTTT. The chain combines TRBV25-1 with TRBJ2-2, with a weak D call TRBD2 (7 bases). Germline loops: CDR1 MGHDK, CDR2 SYGVNS. V lost 0 bases and J lost 7, with 18 bases in between. The CDR3 contains 17 residues.